The next 22 T cell receptor beta chains were all read from a single sample in a study of T cells in Graves' hyperthyroidism and ophthalmopathy. RNA transcripts served as the template for amplifying TCR beta CDR3 regions. Using the HTBI primer set, a first-round RT-PCR was run on the TCR CDR3. TCRdb re-derived calls from the multiplex PCR reads in MiXCR, one entry per CDR3 protein. The data show approximately 510,000 distinct CDR3 sequences, more than 20% seen once. The sample taken for sequencing was blood. The receptor set was obtained from a man between 18 and 29 years old with Graves' hyperthyroidism.

Many counts were recorded for this clonotype. The rearrangement joins TRBV28 to TRBJ1-2, with 7 positions matching TRBD1. With 6 bases clipped from V and 4 bases from J, the junction kept 8 bases outside the gene matches. Germline-derived CDR1 and CDR2 are MDHEN and SYDVKM. This CDR3 spans 14 amino acids. Here the CDR3 DNA reads TGTGCCAGCAGCCAACCCCAGGGGGGCTATGGCTACACCTTC. This encodes CASSQPQGGYGYTF.

CDR3 sequence reads: CASSYDMTNTGELFF. In DNA, the CDR3 is TGTGCCAGCAGCTACGACATGACGAACACCGGGGAGCTGTTTTTT. The chain joins TRBV5-4 to TRBJ2-2; the D is unclear. Between the trimmed V and J ends, which lost 3 bases and 0 bases, there was a span of 9 bases. Germline CDR1 is SGHNT and CDR2 is YYREEE (reference sequence). The CDR3 has 15 amino acids.

Points on this clonotype: One end of the junction is discordant with germline, which a read error may explain. The V gene is TRBV20-1, the J gene TRBJ1-1; no firm D call. Germline CDR1 DFQATT, CDR2 SNEGSKA (reference sequence). This CDR3 is built from 13 residues. CDR3 sequence reads: CSALDQKNTGAFF. CDR3 bases: TGCAGTGCGTTAGACCAAAAGAACACTGGAGCTTTCTTT.

The table lists this clonotype with many counts. This rearrangement joins TRBV6-5 to TRBJ1-1, with a weak D call TRBD1 (5 bases). Germline V gene lookup returns CDR1 MNHEY and CDR2 SVGAGI. The V gene lost 6 bases and the J gene lost 1 base, with 9 bases spanning the gap. The CDR3 has 13 residues. This CDR3 reads CASRPGENTEAFF. CDR3 in DNA: TGTGCCAGCAGGCCGGGGGAGAACACTGAAGCTTTCTTT.

The sample holds many counts of this clonotype. The V and J genes are TRBV5-1 and TRBJ2-5; D gene ambiguous. The V gene's germline CDR1 is SGHRS and CDR2 YFSETQ. CDR3 length: 14 residues. The V end was cut by 0 bases, the J end by 5 bases, with 11 bases between. Here the CDR3 reads CASSLGHREETQYF. The CDR3 DNA reads TGCGCCAGCAGCTTGGGACACCGTGAGGAGACCCAGTACTTC.

To note about this clonotype: The final CDR3 position lacks the conserved phenylalanine or tryptophan, pointing to a likely read error. The limits of the CDR3 on the DNA are not certain, so only TCRdb's listed CDR3 is given. The gene calls are TRBV7-8 and TRBJ1-1. Germline V CDR1 and CDR2: SGHVS, FQNEAQ. The CDR3 is made up of 14 amino acids, end residues included. This CDR3 is CASSLALGDTEAWV.

This clonotype was counted a single time. The chain recombines TRBV19 with TRBJ2-7; TRBD2 aligns across 11 bases. V lost 0 bases, J lost 4 bases, and 5 bases stayed unmatched. This CDR3 spans 16 amino acids. The V gene's germline CDR1 is LNHDA and CDR2 SQIVND (reference sequence). CDR3 bases: TGTGCCAGTAGTATAGATCTGACTAGCGGGACATACGAGCAGTACTTC. It translates to CASSIDLTSGTYEQYF. Filled out from reference TRBV19 and TRBJ2-7, the complete variable domain reads DGGITQSPKYLFRKEGQNVTLSCEQNLNHDAMYWYRQDPGQGLRLIYYSQIVNDFQKGDIAEGYSVSREKKESFPLTVTSAQKNPTAFYLCASSIDLTSGTYEQYFGPGTRLTVT.

This clonotype was detected only a few times. The V and J genes are TRBV10-3 and TRBJ2-2, with 12 bases matching TRBD2. V lost 3 bases and J lost 0; bases outside the gene matches: 5. The CDR3 has 18 residues. The germline gives CDR1 ENHRY, CDR2 SYGVKD. The DNA of the CDR3 is TGTGCCATCAGTGACCGGACTAGCGGGGCCCCGAACACCGGGGAGCTGTTTTTT. Residues: CAISDRTSGAPNTGELFF.

About this clonotype itself: This sequence may be a read error, since a much larger clone differs from it by one base. The rearrangement uses TRBV30 and TRBJ2-4; D not resolved. Germline V CDR1 and CDR2: GTSNPN, SVGIG (reference sequence). V was pared by 0 bases and J by 7 bases, with 13 bases between. The CDR3 extends over 14 amino acids. The CDR3 is CAWSVGYLGNIQYF. The CDR3 coding sequence is TGTGCCTGGAGTGTCGGATACCTGGGGAACATTCAGTACTTC.

The table lists this clonotype with many counts. The rearrangement uses TRBV6-6 and TRBJ1-1; weak D call: TRBD1 (6 bases). The CDR3 is 15 residues long. CDR1 MNHNY and CDR2 SVGAGI come from the germline V gene (reference sequence). V gave up 1 base and J gave up 3 bases, with 12 bases separating them. In nucleotides, the CDR3 is TGTGCCAGCAGTTACTTTCGGACAGAATACACTGAAGCTTTCTTT. Translated, it gives CASSYFRTEYTEAFF.

The chain employs TRBV7-9 and TRBJ2-7; 8 bases align to TRBD1. This CDR3 is built from 14 residues. V shed 5 bases, J shed 5 bases, and the junction held 8 bases outside the gene matches. Germline CDR1 and CDR2: SEHNR and FQNEAQ (reference sequence). The CDR3 reads CASSLGQGNNEQYF. The CDR3 nucleotides are TGTGCCAGCAGCCTAGGACAGGGTAACAACGAGCAGTACTTC. Variable domain in full (rest from reference TRBV7-9 and TRBJ2-7): DTGVSQNPRHKITKRGQNVTFRCDPISEHNRLYWYRQTLGQGPEFLTYFQNEAQLEKSRLLSDRFSAERPKGSFSTLEIQRTEQGDSAMYLCASSLGQGNNEQYFGPGTRLTVT.

J is TRBJ2-5 and V is TRBV6-1; 9 bases agree with TRBD1. The J segment lost 3 bases and the V segment lost 6 bases, leaving 8 bases of the junction unmatched. Germline loops: CDR1 MNHNS, CDR2 SASEGT. The CDR3 is 15 residues long. CDR3 nucleotides: TGTGCCAGCAGACCCCCGGGACAGGGAGAAGAGACCCAGTACTTC. It is translated as CASRPPGQGEETQYF.

This clonotype appeared many times. V is TRBV6-2 or TRBV6-3 and J is TRBJ1-1; D ambiguous. Germline V CDR1 and CDR2: MNHEY, SVGEGT. This CDR3 contains 15 residues. V shed 1 base and J shed 6 bases, with 15 bases lying between them. The CDR3 DNA is TGTGCCAGCAGTTACTTTGCCACCCCGCGCGCTGAAGCTTTCTTT. Translation gives CASSYFATPRAEAFF.

This clonotype was seen repeatedly, ten times or more. V and J are TRBV19 and TRBJ2-2; perhaps TRBD2 as D (5 bases). CDR3 length: 13 amino acids. CDR1 is LNHDA and CDR2 is SQIVND in the germline V gene (reference sequence). V shed 9 bases and J shed 0 bases, with 8 bases lying between them. In nucleotides, the CDR3 is TGTGCCAGCTCGGGGTCGAACACCGGGGAGCTGTTTTTT. Translated: CASSGSNTGELFF.

The V call is TRBV28, the J call TRBJ2-5, with D perhaps matching TRBD2 (7 bases). V lost 8 bases and J 0 bases, leaving 25 bases between the germline ends. CDR1 is MDHEN and CDR2 is SYDVKM in the germline V gene. The CDR3 contains 18 residues. Written as DNA, the CDR3 is TGTGCCAGCGGAACCCGTTCAGTCAGGGGAGGGGACCAAGAGACCCAGTACTTC. This sequence encodes CASGTRSVRGGDQETQYF. Full variable domain (outside the CDR3, taken from reference TRBV28 and TRBJ2-5): DVKVTQSSRYLVKRTGEKVFLECVQDMDHENMFWYRQDPGLGLRLIYFSYDVKMKEKGDIPEGYSVSREKKERFSLILESASTNQTSMYLCASGTRSVRGGDQETQYFGPGTRLLVL.

The rearrangement uses TRBV6-2 or TRBV6-3 and TRBJ1-2, with a weak D call TRBD1 (5 bases). There are 15 residues in the CDR3. Germline CDR1 is MNHEY and CDR2 is SVGEGT. V was pared by 2 bases and J by 7 bases, with 17 bases between. This CDR3 reads CASSYGLRGRLGYTF. CDR3 DNA sequence: TGTGCCAGCAGTTACGGCCTCCGGGGGAGACTTGGCTACACCTTC.

This CDR3 reads CSARDAGTGRYEQYF. CDR3 sequence (DNA): TGCAGTGCTAGAGATGCGGGGACAGGGAGGTACGAGCAGTACTTC. The chain joins TRBV20-1 to TRBJ2-7, with TRBD1 matching over 9 bases. Germline V gene lookup returns CDR1 DFQATT and CDR2 SNEGSKA (reference sequence). The CDR3 spans 15 residues. The junction had 7 bases not matched to a gene; V was cut back by 0 bases and J by 4 bases.

This clonotype appeared many times. The chain is built from TRBV13 and TRBJ2-7, with 9 bases matching TRBD1. The germline gives CDR1 PRHDT, CDR2 FYEKMQ (reference sequence). The CDR3 totals 14 residues. The ends lost 3 bases at V and 6 bases at J; junction bases unmatched: 6. The CDR3: CASSLGDRESEQYF. CDR3 nucleotide sequence: TGTGCCAGCAGCTTGGGGGACAGGGAAAGCGAGCAGTACTTC.

This clonotype has more than one count but fewer than ten. A much larger clone lies one base from this, so it may be a read error. The chain couples TRBV12-3 or TRBV12-4 to TRBJ1-1, with unresolved D. CDR3 length equals 13 residues. The CDR3 is CASRLAGNTEACF. The CDR3 region has the DNA TGTGCCAGCAGACTAGCCGGGAACACTGAAGCTTGCTTT.

The chain joins TRBV12-3 or TRBV12-4 to TRBJ1-5, with 10 bases fitting TRBD1. The CDR3 covers 15 residues. Losses at the gene ends were 6 bases for V and 4 bases for J; bases not matched to a gene: 6. This CDR3 reads CASSMRTGGNQPQHF. The CDR3 nucleotides read TGTGCCAGCAGCATGAGGACAGGGGGTAATCAGCCCCAGCATTTT.

Concerning this clonotype: A read error is possible here, since a much larger clone lies one base away. It is likely a read error, because the conserved phenylalanine at the end of the CDR3 is missing. The V gene is TRBV15, the J gene TRBJ1-1, with TRBD1 matching 11 bases. The CDR3 runs to 16 residues. Trimming at V came to 5 bases and at J to 7 bases, leaving 12 bases not matched to a gene. Germline loops: CDR1 LNHNV, CDR2 YYDKDF (reference sequence). As DNA, the CDR3 is TGTGCCACCAGCCCCCGGGACAGGGGGTATATTAGTGAAGCTTTCTAT. It yields the protein CATSPRDRGYISEAFY.

This clonotype has ten or more counts. V is TRBV4-1 and J is TRBJ1-1, with D unresolved. Germline V gene lookup returns CDR1 MGHRA and CDR2 YSYEKL. This CDR3 spans 15 amino acids. V lost 0 bases and J 1 base, leaving 9 bases between the germline ends. Written as DNA, the CDR3 is TGCGCCAGCAGCCAAGAGGGCACGACGAACACTGAAGCTTTCTTT. Translation gives CASSQEGTTNTEAFF.